This T cell receptor (beta chain) was identified during a study of T cell responses to AZD1222 COVID-19 vaccine. Study in general: Second doses were pooled across both intervals (about 4 or about 12 weeks). Study-wide points: Among AZD1222 vaccinees, only six were seropositive at baseline.

Germline CDR1 reads MDHEN; CDR2 reads SYDVKM. There are 12 residues in the CDR3. Trimming left V 4 bases short and J 7 bases short, with 11 bases between. A remark on this clone: As yet, its antigen is unknown.

Measured with immunoSEQ multiplex PCR; TCRdb has only the in-frame clones, and not every one. The sample yields approximately 140,000 clones, roughly 90% seen once. The chain is built from TRBV28 and TRBJ2-7; D is unclear. This TCR was sampled from an adult in good health. The sample consisted of peripheral blood, taken on day 0 of AZD1222 vaccination. The CDR3 DNA reads TGTGCCAGCAGTTCCTACCCGGTGGAGCAGTACTTC. It translates to CASSSYPVEQYF.